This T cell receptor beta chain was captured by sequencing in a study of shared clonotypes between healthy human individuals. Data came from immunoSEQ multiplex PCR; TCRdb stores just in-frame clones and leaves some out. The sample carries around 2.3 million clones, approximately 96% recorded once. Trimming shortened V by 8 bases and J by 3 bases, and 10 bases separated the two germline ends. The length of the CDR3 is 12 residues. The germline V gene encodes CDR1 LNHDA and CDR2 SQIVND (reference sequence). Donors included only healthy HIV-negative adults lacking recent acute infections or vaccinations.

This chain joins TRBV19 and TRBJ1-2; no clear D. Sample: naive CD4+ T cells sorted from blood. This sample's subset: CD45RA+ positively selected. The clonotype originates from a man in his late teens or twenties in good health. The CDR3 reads CASGWQDYGYTF. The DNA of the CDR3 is TGTGCCAGTGGGTGGCAGGACTATGGCTACACCTTC. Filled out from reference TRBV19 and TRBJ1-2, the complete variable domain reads DGGITQSPKYLFRKEGQNVTLSCEQNLNHDAMYWYRQDPGQGLRLIYYSQIVNDFQKGDIAEGYSVSREKKESFPLTVTSAQKNPTAFYLCASGWQDYGYTFGSGTRLTVV.